This TCR beta chain was found in a study of blood T cell repertoires in COVID-19 (TCRdb year 2020). Regarding the study in general: Recovered participants in ImmuneRACE Cohort 3 were defined as having two consecutive negative NP/OP PCR tests, clearance from a healthcare professional, or resolution of symptoms. Samples were obtained from the ongoing ImmuneRACE study (first 160 participants) and from about 1,300 subjects provided by 6 global collaborators. Sample metadata almost always included a de-identified subject ID, COVID-19 status, age in years and sex. Where available, HLA class I and class II types were obtained from metadata supplied by the sample provider rather than from assay-based typing. The prospective study material was composed of cDNA or gDNA derived from T cells, B-cell-depleted T cells, or PBMCs. Samples covering the acute and convalescent phases of COVID-19 were provided by collaborators in the United States, Italy and Spain. The repertoires were released in a freely available public database intended as a resource for research on the immune response to SARS-CoV-2. The dataset comprised deeply sampled blood TCRbeta repertoires from subjects exposed to, actively infected with, or recovered from COVID-19.

A word on this clone: The antigen this receptor binds is unknown. Nothing much larger sits one base from this clone, and base qualities are not available.

In the prospective study, participants were about 18 to 100 years old, resided in 24 geographic areas of the United States, and were enrolled through a virtual design. In the prospective study, participants were assigned to cohorts based on the clinical history participants reported in a screening survey and a study questionnaire. In the prospective study, mobile phlebotomists collected whole blood, serum and a nasopharyngeal or oropharyngeal swab from each participant. Additional blood draws and questionnaires over an approximately two-month period could optionally be provided by prospective study participants. Before DNA extraction, blood samples from the prospective study were shipped at room temperature or frozen. TCRbeta CDR3 regions were amplified from genomic DNA using the immunoSEQ Assay, a bias-controlled multiplex PCR. The original methods were these. The number of nucleated cells in each sample was estimated from the amplification of reference gene primers within the assay. To quantify the absolute abundance of each unique TCRbeta CDR3 rearrangement, sequence reads were collapsed and filtered. Productive Simpson clonality was computed per sample as the square root of Simpson's diversity index over productive rearrangements. The source is immuneACCESS, and TCRdb retained only in-frame sequences with V and J called. Part of the clones is not carried over; for the studies checked, unresolved V genes explain less than half of this, and the remainder is unexplained. Clone size and the V and J calls come from that table; the DNA yielded D and trimming. This sample has about 280,000 clones in its table, and around nine tenths of those were observed once. The ten largest clones capture approximately 2% of the sample.

Results and caveats for the whole study, not just this receptor: The quantity of clinical and demographic metadata differed by source and by participant and was supplied without curation.

The clonotype was recovered from a woman in her sixties or seventies in a cohort exposed to, infected with or recovered from COVID-19 (not recorded which). The sample comprised PBMCs or T cells enriched from blood (not recorded which).

The DNA reads as follows: TGTGCCAGCAGCAAAAAGGGGTTTTATGGCTACACCTTC. This gives the protein CASSKKGFYGYTF. The sequence joins TRBV6-5 to TRBJ1-2; TRBD1 is a weak D gene call, 5 bases matching. The V end loses 6 bases and the J end loses 5 bases, and a stretch of 13 bases separates them. In the germline V gene, CDR1 corresponds to MNHEY and CDR2 to SVGAGI. Its CDR3 holds 13 amino acids, cysteine through phenylalanine. Only the CDR3 portion is preserved as DNA: 39 bases, with reading frame beginning at the first base.